The rows below give T cell receptor beta chains drawn from one sample of a study of CD8+ T cells in alopecia areata. Profiled with immunoSEQ multiplex PCR; TCRdb holds only in-frame clones, not every one. The sample has about 200,000 clones; 50% to 60% are singletons. The sequencing used CD4+ T cells sorted from blood, collected at week 0. These receptors were collected from a human donor with alopecia areata. CDR3s include the opening cysteine and the closing phenylalanine or tryptophan. A D gene is named only where the DNA matches it firmly. Expanded clones are given a class, and other clones once, few, many or no size at all.

TRBV30	TRBJ1-1	.	.	TGTGCCTGGAGTACAAAGGGGGGCACTGAAGCTTTCTTT	CAWSTKGGTEAFF
TRBV19	TRBJ1-2	.	.	TGTGCCAGTAGTATAGATGGAATCTATGGCTACACCTTC	CASSIDGIYGYTF
TRBV18	TRBJ1-6	TRBD1	.	TGTGCCAGCTCACCCGGGACAGGGTTGAATTCACCCCTCCACTTT	CASSPGTGLNSPLHF
TRBV30	TRBJ2-1	.	.	TGTGCCTGGAATGCCTACAATGAGCAGTTCTTC	CAWNAYNEQFF
TRBV29-1	TRBJ2-3	TRBD2	few	TGCAGCGTTGGAAGAGCGGGAGGCACAGATACGCAGTATTTT	CSVGRAGGTDTQYF
TRBV9	TRBJ1-2	TRBD1	.	TGTGCCAGCAGCGTCACGACAGGGGGCAGGTATGGCTACACCTTC	CASSVTTGGRYGYTF
TRBV10-3	TRBJ2-7	TRBD2	.	TGTGCCCTCGGGACTAGCACCTACGAGCAGTACTTC	CALGTSTYEQYF
TRBV18	TRBJ2-4	TRBD1	.	TGTGCCAGCTCAAGGACAGGGGAATACATTCAGTACTTC	CASSRTGEYIQYF
TRBV2	TRBJ1-2	TRBD1	.	TGTGCCAGCAGTGTCGAGGGGGCGGACGGCTACACCTTC	CASSVEGADGYTF
TRBV29-1	TRBJ1-1	TRBD1	.	TGCAGCGTTGAAGATCAGGGGGACTCGGTTTTGAGGAACACTGAAGCTTTCTTT	CSVEDQGDSVLRNTEAFF
TRBV29-1	TRBJ1-1	.	few	TGCAGCGTTGACAGATGGAACACTGAAGCTTTCTTT	CSVDRWNTEAFF
TRBV5-5	TRBJ2-1	TRBD2	.	TGTGCCAGCAGCCCCCGGGAGGCGGGGGGCGATGAGCAGTTCTTC	CASSPREAGGDEQFF
TRBV4-1	TRBJ2-3	TRBD2	.	TGCGCCAGCAGGGAGCGGGAGAACACAGATACGCAGTATTTT	CASRERENTDTQYF
TRBV5-1	TRBJ2-7	.	once	TGCGCCAGCAGCTTGGTTGTCAGCCCCTACGAGCAGTACTTC	CASSLVVSPYEQYF
TRBV9	TRBJ2-1	.	.	TGTGCCAGCAGCGTAGACTTGGGATTTCTCAATGAGCAGTTCTTC	CASSVDLGFLNEQFF
TRBV19	TRBJ1-1	TRBD1	few	TGTGCCAGTAGTAAGCGACAGGGTTCTTGGAACACTGAAGCTTTCTTT	CASSKRQGSWNTEAFF
TRBV30	TRBJ1-1	.	.	TGTGCCTGGGATAGGAACACTGAAGCTTTCTTT	CAWDRNTEAFF
TRBV6-5	TRBJ2-5	TRBD1	.	TGTGCCAGCAGGGACAGGGGGCGAGGGGAGACCCAGTACTTC	CASRDRGRGETQYF
TRBV29-1	TRBJ2-7	.	.	TGCAGCCCCCGGGGGACGGGTTACGAGCAGTACTTC	CSPRGTGYEQYF
TRBV9	TRBJ1-1	TRBD1	.	TGTGCCAGCAGCGGACTGGGACAGGGACGAACTGAAGCTTTCTTT	CASSGLGQGRTEAFF
TRBV11-2	TRBJ2-2	.	.	TGTGCCAGCAGCCGGCACTCACAAGCGAACACCGGGGAGCTGTTTTTT	CASSRHSQANTGELFF
TRBV7-9	TRBJ2-2	TRBD2	few	TGTGCCAGCAGCTCTGGTCCTAGCGGGAACACCGGGGAGCTGTTTTTT	CASSSGPSGNTGELFF
TRBV29-1	TRBJ1-2	TRBD1	.	TGCAGCGTGCGGACAGGGGGCGCCTATGGCTACACCTTC	CSVRTGGAYGYTF
TRBV6-5	TRBJ2-1	.	.	TGTGCCAGCAGAACTATCTACAATGAGCAGTTCTTC	CASRTIYNEQFF
TRBV15	TRBJ1-2	.	.	TGTGCCACCAGCAGAGACAGGGGTGAGGAGACCTTC	CATSRDRGEETF
TRBV5-1	TRBJ2-1	TRBD2	few	TGCGCCAGCAGCTTGGGACTAGCGGGAGGGAGAACCTACAATGAGCAGTTCTTC	CASSLGLAGGRTYNEQFF
TRBV2	TRBJ2-3	TRBD2	.	TGTGCCTGTACTAGCGGGACGCAGTATTTT	CACTSGTQYF
TRBV29-1	TRBJ1-1	.	.	TGCAGCGTCGCCAAAATGAACACTGAAGCTTTCTTT	CSVAKMNTEAFF
TRBV5-1	TRBJ2-2	TRBD2	.	TGCGCCAGCAGGCTAGCGGACCTGAACACCGGGGAGCTGTTTTTT	CASRLADLNTGELFF
TRBV30	TRBJ2-6	.	.	TGTGCCTGGAGCCAGGGTGGCGGGGCCAACGTCCTGACTTTC	CAWSQGGGANVLTF
TRBV6-5	TRBJ2-3	TRBD1	.	TGTGCCAGCAGTTATACAGGGGTTGGCACAGATACGCAGTATTTT	CASSYTGVGTDTQYF